These T cell receptor beta chains were read from a single sample in a study of blood T cell repertoires in COVID-19. Sequencing used immunoSEQ multiplex PCR; TCRdb keeps in-frame clones, though not all of them. The sample carries nearly 45,000 clones, around 87% recorded once. The sample taken for sequencing was peripheral blood. These receptors were obtained from a man aged 35 to 55 with COVID-19, enrolled during active disease. Both conserved end residues are part of each CDR3. A D gene is named only where the DNA matches it firmly. Rows may omit the clone size; those that give it use once, few, many or a size class.

clone_size j_call v_call d_call cdr3_aa cdr3_nt
few TRBJ2-3 TRBV19 - CAIHRPVALIDTQYF TGTGCCATCCACCGCCCAGTCGCTCTTATAGATACGCAGTATTTT
few TRBJ2-1 TRBV6-5 TRBD1 CASSTGTGTRNEQFF TGTGCCAGCAGCACAGGGACAGGGACAAGGAATGAGCAGTTCTTC
once TRBJ2-5 TRBV15 - CATRRGGVGGVETQYF TGTGCCACCAGGAGAGGAGGAGTTGGAGGGGTGGAGACCCAGTACTTC
- TRBJ1-5 TRBV30 - CAWSGRAGGSNQPQHF TGTGCCTGGAGTGGCAGGGCGGGGGGGAGCAATCAGCCCCAGCATTTT
- TRBJ2-7 TRBV5-6 TRBD1 CASSRTGVAYEQYF TGTGCCAGCAGTCGGACAGGGGTGGCCTACGAGCAGTACTTC
- TRBJ2-7 TRBV7-6 - CASSPSRDKAYEQYF TGTGCCAGCAGCCCCTCCCGGGACAAAGCCTACGAGCAGTACTTC
- TRBJ2-5 TRBV7-8 TRBD2 CASSPWTSGGPWRETQYF TGTGCCAGCAGCCCCTGGACTAGCGGGGGGCCTTGGAGAGAGACCCAGTACTTC
once TRBJ1-2 TRBV5-4 - CASSFDGSGSYGYTF TGTGCCAGCAGCTTCGACGGTTCCGGGTCCTATGGCTACACCTTC
- TRBJ2-5 TRBV9 TRBD1 CASSGGQGEGSTQYF TGTGCCAGCAGCGGCGGACAGGGTGAGGGATCGACCCAGTACTTC
once TRBJ2-5 TRBV11-3 - CASSSGIQETQYF TGTGCCAGCAGCTCGGGGATCCAAGAGACCCAGTACTTC
- TRBJ2-7 TRBV18 TRBD1 CASSATGGEQYF TGTGCCAGCTCAGCGACAGGGGGAGAGCAGTACTTC
- TRBJ2-5 TRBV29-1 - CSVLGVGGETQETQYF TGCAGCGTTTTAGGGGTGGGCGGGGAAACCCAAGAGACCCAGTACTTC
- TRBJ1-4 TRBV12-3/TRBV12-4 - CASSFRYNEKLFF TGTGCCAGCAGTTTTCGGTATAATGAAAAACTGTTTTTT
- TRBJ1-6 TRBV5-1 - CASRAGAEDAPLHF TGCGCCAGCAGAGCGGGGGCCGAGGACGCACCCCTCCACTTT
- TRBJ1-1 TRBV7-9 - CASSPRKGGTEAFF TGTGCCAGCAGCCCGCGAAAGGGAGGAACTGAAGCTTTCTTT
- TRBJ2-3 TRBV24-1 TRBD2 CATSAGVVPDTQYF TGTGCCACCAGCGCGGGAGTGGTCCCGGATACGCAGTATTTT
- TRBJ2-7 TRBV7-8 TRBD1 CASSLLAQGASYEQYF TGTGCCAGCAGCTTATTGGCACAGGGGGCGTCCTACGAGCAGTACTTC
- TRBJ2-3 TRBV2 TRBD2 CAKVGSSGRGDTQYF TGTGCCAAGGTGGGCTCAAGCGGGAGAGGGGATACGCAGTATTTT
- TRBJ2-4 TRBV30 - CAGTGDSNIQYF TGTGCCGGCACGGGAGACTCAAACATTCAGTACTTC
once TRBJ1-4 TRBV7-6 - CASSSLGVNEKLFF TGTGCCAGCAGCTCCCTCGGGGTTAATGAAAAACTGTTTTTT
- TRBJ2-7 TRBV2 - CASSPIGVEQYF TGTGCCAGCAGTCCGATAGGGGTCGAGCAGTACTTC
once TRBJ2-2 TRBV6-5 - CASMGWTGELFF TGTGCCAGCATGGGCTGGACCGGGGAGCTGTTTTTT
- TRBJ1-6 TRBV28 - CASTEGKSPLHF TGTGCCAGCACAGAGGGTAAGTCACCCCTCCACTTT
- TRBJ2-5 TRBV3-1/TRBV3-2 TRBD2 CASSQTSGGRGTQYF TGTGCCAGCAGCCAAACTAGCGGGGGGCGGGGGACCCAGTACTTC
- TRBJ2-5 TRBV7-8 TRBD1 CASSYQTGAQETQYF TGTGCCAGCAGCTATCAGACAGGGGCCCAAGAGACCCAGTACTTC
- TRBJ1-6 TRBV10-3 TRBD1 CAISEHTGTGGSPLHF TGTGCCATCAGTGAGCACACCGGGACAGGGGGCTCACCCCTCCACTTT
- TRBJ2-7 TRBV10-3 TRBD1 CAMGTGRGGYEQYF TGTGCCATGGGGACAGGGAGGGGTGGCTACGAGCAGTACTTC